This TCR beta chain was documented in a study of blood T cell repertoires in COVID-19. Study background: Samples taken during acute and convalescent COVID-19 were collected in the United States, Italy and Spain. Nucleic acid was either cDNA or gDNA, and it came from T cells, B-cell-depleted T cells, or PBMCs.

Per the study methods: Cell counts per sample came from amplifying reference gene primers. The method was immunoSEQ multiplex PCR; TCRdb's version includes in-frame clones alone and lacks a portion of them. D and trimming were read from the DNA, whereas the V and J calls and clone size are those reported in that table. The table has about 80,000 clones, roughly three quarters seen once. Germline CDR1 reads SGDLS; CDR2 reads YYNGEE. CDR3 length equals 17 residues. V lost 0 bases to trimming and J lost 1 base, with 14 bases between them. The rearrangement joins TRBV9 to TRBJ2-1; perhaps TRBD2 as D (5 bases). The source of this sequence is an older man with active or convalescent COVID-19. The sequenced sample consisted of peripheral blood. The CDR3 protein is CASSVGWAGRSYNEQFF. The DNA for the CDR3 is TGTGCCAGCAGCGTAGGATGGGCGGGCCGTTCCTACAATGAGCAGTTCTTC.